A selection of T cell receptor beta chains follows, all from one sample in a study of CD8 T cells in ankylosing spondylitis. From the 5' RACE reads, TCRdb called clonotypes with MiXCR, one entry per CDR3 protein. Of about 160,000 distinct CDR3 sequences in the sample, about 16% were seen once. Sequencing input: blood, either unsorted or a sorted T cell fraction (not recorded which). The source of these receptors is a male donor with ankylosing spondylitis or in good health (not recorded which). Both conserved end residues are part of each CDR3.

15 TRBV7-8 CASSFYSGNYNEQFF
14 TRBV5-5 CASSGDSNQETQYF
19 TRBV20-1 CSARGPLAGDIASYNEQFF
16 TRBV4-1 CASSQVGTGVPSEQYF
16 TRBV24-1 CATSDPGAGKTDTQYF
13 TRBV20-1 CSAREGWGQPQHF
14 TRBV6-5 CASSYPGRLYEQYF
19 TRBV28 CASSFPIRTSLYSNQPQHF
14 TRBV20-1 CSATSGIGTDTQYF
13 TRBV2 CASKTGSGDEQYF
12 TRBV18 CASSPRTEKLFF
16 TRBV5-1 CASSLAASSYNSPLHF
14 TRBV20-1 CSARAGTGFTEAFF
14 TRBV9 CASTPGEGQETQYF
14 TRBV5-1 CASGLGQSNQPQHF
17 TRBV7-9 CASSFRRRTSMNTEAFF
14 TRBV12-3/TRBV12-4 CASSPGQGIAEQFF
14 TRBV20-1 CSARGTSNTGELFF
12 TRBV4-2 CASSLAREKLFF
13 TRBV5-1 CASSSTGNTEAFF
14 TRBV14 CASSRSGTGYEQYF
14 TRBV12-3/TRBV12-4 CASSLGGVNQPQHF
15 TRBV29-1 CSVTITSGSWNEQFF
14 TRBV20-1 CSARGWRGTGELFF
17 TRBV3-1 CASSHPPRLAGQETQYF
15 TRBV5-1 CASSPDGQGINEQFF
13 TRBV30 CAWSSQGKQPQHF
15 TRBV29-1 CSVGIAGGTGETQYF
15 TRBV10-3 CAISGRAGHQETQYF